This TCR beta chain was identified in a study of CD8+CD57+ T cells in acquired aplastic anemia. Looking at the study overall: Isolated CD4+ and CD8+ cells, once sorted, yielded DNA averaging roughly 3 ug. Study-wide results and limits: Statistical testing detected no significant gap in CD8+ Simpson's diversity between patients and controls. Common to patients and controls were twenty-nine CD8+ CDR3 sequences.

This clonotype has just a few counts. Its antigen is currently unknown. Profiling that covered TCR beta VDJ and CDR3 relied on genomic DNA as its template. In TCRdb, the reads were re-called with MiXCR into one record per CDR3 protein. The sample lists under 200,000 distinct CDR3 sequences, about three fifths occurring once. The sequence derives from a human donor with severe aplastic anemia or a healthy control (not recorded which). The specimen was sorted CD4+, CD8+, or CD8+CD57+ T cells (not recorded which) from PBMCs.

As DNA, the CDR3 is TGTGCCAGCAGCTTAGGGGGGTTTAAGACCCAGTACTTC. Its protein is CASSLGGFKTQYF. The chain uses TRBV11-2 and TRBJ2-5, with D possibly being TRBD1 or TRBD2 (5 bases each). The germline gives CDR1 SGHAT, CDR2 FQNNGV. Trimming pared 1 base from V and 6 bases from J, leaving 9 bases between. The CDR3 is made up of 13 amino acids. The full variable domain, in which reference TRBV11-2 and TRBJ2-5 provide the parts outside the CDR3, is EAGVAQSPRYKIIEKRQSVAFWCNPISGHATLYWYQQILGQGPKLLIQFQNNGVVDDSQLPKDRFSAERLKGVDSTLKIQPAKLEDSAVYLCASSLGGFKTQYFGPGTRLLVL.